The source of this T cell receptor (beta chain) is a study of CD8 T cells in ankylosing spondylitis. From the 5' RACE reads, TCRdb called clonotypes with MiXCR, one entry per CDR3 protein. The table shows approximately 190,000 distinct CDR3 sequences, with 13% occurring only once. V shed 11 bases and J shed 5 bases, with 12 bases lying between them. This CDR3 has 11 amino acids. In this sample, this clonotype turned up many times. The chain is built from TRBV12-3 or TRBV12-4 and TRBJ1-2, with D perhaps matching TRBD1 (5 bases). Sequenced material: blood, either unsorted or a sorted T cell fraction (not recorded which). This TCR was sampled from a female donor with ankylosing spondylitis or in good health (not recorded which). CDR3 sequence reads: CAAQVGYGYTF. Here the CDR3 DNA reads TGTGCCGCACAGGTCGGATATGGCTACACCTTC.